The TCR beta chain described here comes from a study of T-cell reconstitution after alpha-beta-depleted transplantation in children. Concerning this clonotype itself: Compared with germline, one end of the junction differs, possibly owing to a read error.

The CDR3 runs 18 residues. Germline V gene lookup returns CDR1 DFQATT and CDR2 SNEGSKA (reference sequence). Library preparation (for TCRbeta) was performed with unique molecular identifiers. TCRdb reprocessed the PCR reads with MiXCR, giving one entry per CDR3 protein. The repertoire holds about 610,000 distinct CDR3 sequences, with about 10% as singletons. This sequence was found in a human donor who donated a stem cell graft to a child with acute myeloid leukemia. The chain combines TRBV20-1 with TRBJ1-6; 7 bases fit TRBD1. Sequenced material: PBMCs from the stem cell graft donor, taken from the stem cell graft. The CDR3 DNA reads as TGCTGTGCTAGAGTCCCGCTTACAGGGGCCTCAGGGAATTCACCCCTCCACTTT. This translates into CCARVPLTGASGNSPLHF.